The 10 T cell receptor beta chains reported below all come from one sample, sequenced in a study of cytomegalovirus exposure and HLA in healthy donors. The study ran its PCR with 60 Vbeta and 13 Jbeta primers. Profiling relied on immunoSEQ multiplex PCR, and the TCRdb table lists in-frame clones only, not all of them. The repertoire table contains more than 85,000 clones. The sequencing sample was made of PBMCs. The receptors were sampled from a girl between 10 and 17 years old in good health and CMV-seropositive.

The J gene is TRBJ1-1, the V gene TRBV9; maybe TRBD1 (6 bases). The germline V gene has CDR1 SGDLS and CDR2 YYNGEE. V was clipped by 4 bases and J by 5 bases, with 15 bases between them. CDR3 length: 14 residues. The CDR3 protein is CASSPWTARTEAFF. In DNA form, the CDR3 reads TGTGCCAGCAGCCCCTGGACAGCAAGGACTGAAGCTTTCTTT.

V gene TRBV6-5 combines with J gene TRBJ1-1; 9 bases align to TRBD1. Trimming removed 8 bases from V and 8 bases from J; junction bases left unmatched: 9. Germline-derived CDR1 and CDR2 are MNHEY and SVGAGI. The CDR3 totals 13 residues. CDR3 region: CASANQGQGEAFF. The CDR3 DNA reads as TGTGCCAGCGCGAACCAGGGACAGGGAGAAGCTTTCTTT.

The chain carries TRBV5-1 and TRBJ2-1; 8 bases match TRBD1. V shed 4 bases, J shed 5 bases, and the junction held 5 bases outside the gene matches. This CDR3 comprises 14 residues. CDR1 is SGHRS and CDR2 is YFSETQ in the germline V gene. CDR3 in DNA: TGCGCCAGCAGCGGACCGGGACAGGACAATGAGCAGTTCTTC. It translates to CASSGPGQDNEQFF.

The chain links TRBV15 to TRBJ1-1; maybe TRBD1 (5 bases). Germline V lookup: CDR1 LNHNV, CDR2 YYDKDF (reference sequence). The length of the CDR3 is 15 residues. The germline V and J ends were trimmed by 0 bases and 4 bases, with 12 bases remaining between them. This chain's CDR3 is CATSRDERGATEAFF. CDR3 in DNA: TGTGCCACCAGCAGAGATGAGCGGGGCGCCACTGAAGCTTTCTTT.

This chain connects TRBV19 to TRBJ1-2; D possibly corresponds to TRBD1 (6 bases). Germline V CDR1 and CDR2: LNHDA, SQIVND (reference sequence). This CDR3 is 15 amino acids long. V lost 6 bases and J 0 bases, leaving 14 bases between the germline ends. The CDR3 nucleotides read TGTGCCAGTAGCCTGGGAGACAGGTCTAACTATGGCTACACCTTC. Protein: CASSLGDRSNYGYTF.

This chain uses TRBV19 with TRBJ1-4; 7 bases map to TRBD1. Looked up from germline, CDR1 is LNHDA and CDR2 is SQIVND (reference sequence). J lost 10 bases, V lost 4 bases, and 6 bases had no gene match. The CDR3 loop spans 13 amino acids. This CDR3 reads CASSTQGVVKLFF. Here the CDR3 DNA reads TGTGCCAGTAGTACGCAGGGGGTAGTAAAACTGTTTTTT. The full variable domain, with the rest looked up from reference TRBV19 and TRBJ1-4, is DGGITQSPKYLFRKEGQNVTLSCEQNLNHDAMYWYRQDPGQGLRLIYYSQIVNDFQKGDIAEGYSVSREKKESFPLTVTSAQKNPTAFYLCASSTQGVVKLFFGSGTQLSVL.

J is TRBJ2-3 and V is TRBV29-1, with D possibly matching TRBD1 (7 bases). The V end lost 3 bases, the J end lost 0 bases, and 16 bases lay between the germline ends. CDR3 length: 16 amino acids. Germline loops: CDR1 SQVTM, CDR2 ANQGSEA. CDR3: CSVEVWRGLSTDTQYF. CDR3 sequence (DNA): TGCAGCGTTGAGGTCTGGAGGGGGCTGAGCACAGATACGCAGTATTTT.

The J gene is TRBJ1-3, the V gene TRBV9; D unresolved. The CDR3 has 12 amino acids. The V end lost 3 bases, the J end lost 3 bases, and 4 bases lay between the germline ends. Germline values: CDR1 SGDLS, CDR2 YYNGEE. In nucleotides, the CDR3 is TGTGCCAGCAGCGACAGTGGAAACACCATATATTTT. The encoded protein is CASSDSGNTIYF.

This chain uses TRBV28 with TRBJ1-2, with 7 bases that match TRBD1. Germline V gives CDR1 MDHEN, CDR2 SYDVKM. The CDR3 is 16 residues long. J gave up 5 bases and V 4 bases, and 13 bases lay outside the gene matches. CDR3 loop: CASSSPGTEFEYGYTF. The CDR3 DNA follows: TGTGCCAGCAGTTCCCCCGGGACAGAGTTTGAATATGGCTACACCTTC.

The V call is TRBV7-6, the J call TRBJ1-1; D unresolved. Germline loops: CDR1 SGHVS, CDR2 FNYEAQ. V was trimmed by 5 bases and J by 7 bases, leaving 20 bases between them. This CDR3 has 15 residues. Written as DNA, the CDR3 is TGTGCCAGCAGCCCCATCTTGACGGCTGCGGGTGAAGCTTTCTTT. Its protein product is CASSPILTAAGEAFF.